The entry below describes one TCR beta chain. Original methodology: Cell counts per sample came from amplifying reference gene primers. TCRdb's table, derived via immunoSEQ multiplex PCR, lists solely in-frame clones and lacks some. D and trimming come from the DNA, and the V and J calls and clone size come from that table. Among about 210,000 clones listed, around 90% were seen once. This CDR3 region has 16 residues. The trim removed 3 bases at V and 3 bases at J, leaving 8 bases unmatched. Germline V lookup: CDR1 SGHVS, CDR2 FQNEAQ. The entry originates in a study of blood T cell repertoires in COVID-19. About the study: Sites in the United States, Italy and Spain provided acute and convalescent COVID-19 samples. From T cells, B-cell-depleted T cells, or PBMCs came the material, which was cDNA or gDNA.

This sequence originates from a man aged 70-80 years with acute or convalescent COVID-19. The rearrangement joins TRBV7-8 to TRBJ2-3, with TRBD2 matching over 8 bases. The sample comprised peripheral blood. This CDR3 reads CASSFQSGSGTDTQYF. The CDR3 DNA is TGTGCCAGCAGCTTCCAGAGCGGGAGTGGGACAGATACGCAGTATTTT.